These 20 T cell receptor beta chains were sequenced from one sample in a study of Ad26.COV2.S vaccination and SARS-CoV-2 variants. The repertoire was sequenced with immunoSEQ multiplex PCR; TCRdb's copy has only in-frame clones and lacks some. The table has about 350,000 clones, about 89% seen once. Treatment denoted: about 20 received Ad26.COV2.S at low or high dose, single or two shots; 5 received placebo; per-sample allocation not given. The study sampled participants on day 63 after the first vaccine or placebo injection. Here the sequenced sample was peripheral blood, taken in a trial of Ad26.COV2.S vaccine versus placebo. The source is a person between 18 and 60 years old who received the Ad26.COV2.S COVID-19 vaccine or a placebo.

The chain carries TRBV18 and TRBJ2-7; TRBD1 is a possible D gene (6 bases). V was pared by 4 bases and J by 3 bases, with 13 bases between. This CDR3 has 14 residues. Looked up from germline, CDR1 is KGHSH and CDR2 is LQKENI. Here the CDR3 DNA reads TGTGCCAGCTCACAACGGACAGAGAGCTACGAGCAGTACTTC. Its translation: CASSQRTESYEQYF.

V gene TRBV7-9 combines with J gene TRBJ2-3, with D possibly TRBD2 on 7 matching bases. Trimming pared 2 bases from V and 2 bases from J, leaving 17 bases between. The CDR3 loop spans 17 amino acids. The germline CDR1 and CDR2 sequences are SEHNR and FQNEAQ (reference sequence). DNA for the CDR3: TGTGCCAGCAGCTTAAGAGGGGGGGCCTCTTCCACAGATACGCAGTATTTT. It specifies CASSLRGGASSTDTQYF.

V usage is TRBV10-3 and J usage is TRBJ1-5; TRBD1 aligns across 11 bases. Germline V gene sequence: CDR1 ENHRY, CDR2 SYGVKD. The CDR3 extends over 18 amino acids. V trimming: 3 bases; J trimming: 0 bases; junction bases outside the gene matches: 7. In DNA form, the CDR3 reads TGTGCCATCAGTGAATGGGGGACAGGGGGAAATAGCAATCAGCCCCAGCATTTT. It is translated as CAISEWGTGGNSNQPQHF.

The chain is built from TRBV5-6 and TRBJ1-1; D gene ambiguous. The CDR3 consists of 18 residues. V was pared by 1 base and J by 3 bases, with 22 bases between. Germline V gene sequence: CDR1 SGHDT, CDR2 YYEEEE. CDR3 bases: TGTGCCAGCAGCTTGCGGGGAAGTGATCGAGTACGGGACACTGAAGCTTTCTTT. Amino acid sequence: CASSLRGSDRVRDTEAFF.

The genes are TRBV6-5 and TRBJ2-1, with 8 bases that match TRBD1. The CDR3 has 15 residues. The V gene's germline CDR1 is MNHEY and CDR2 SVGAGI. After removal of 2 bases from V and 6 bases from J, the junction contained 6 bases not matched to a gene. The DNA of the CDR3 is TGTGCCAGCAGTTACGGGCAGGGGGCGGGCAATGAGCAGTTCTTC. Translation gives CASSYGQGAGNEQFF.

J is TRBJ2-7 and V is TRBV18, with TRBD2 identical over 11 bases. Per germline, CDR1 KGHSH and CDR2 LQKENI. Trimming at V came to 3 bases and at J to 0 bases, leaving 1 base not matched to a gene. The CDR3 spans 15 residues. The CDR3 region has the DNA TGTGCCAGCTCACCGACTAGCGGGGCCTCCTACGAGCAGTACTTC. Translating it yields CASSPTSGASYEQYF.

The chain links TRBV5-6 to TRBJ2-1; D possibly corresponds to TRBD1 (6 bases). Per germline, CDR1 SGHDT and CDR2 YYEEEE. V was pared by 0 bases and J by 3 bases, with 13 bases between. CDR3 length equals 16 residues. In DNA, the CDR3 is TGTGCCAGCAGCTTGGGAGGACAGACATTCTACAATGAGCAGTTCTTC. This encodes CASSLGGQTFYNEQFF. Full variable domain (outside the CDR3, taken from reference TRBV5-6 and TRBJ2-1): DAGVTQSPTHLIKTRGQQVTLRCSPKSGHDTVSWYQQALGQGPQFIFQYYEEEERQRGNFPDRFSGHQFPNYSSELNVNALLLGDSALYLCASSLGGQTFYNEQFFGPGTRLTVL.

This chain joins TRBV5-8 and TRBJ1-2, with D perhaps matching TRBD1 (6 bases). This CDR3 has 15 amino acids. Per the germline V gene, CDR1 is SGHTS and CDR2 is YDEGEE. With 1 base removed from V and 4 bases from J, the gap between germline ends came to 14 bases. The CDR3 DNA reads TGTGCCAGCAGCTTGATTTTCAGGGGAGGCTATGGCTACACCTTC. Protein: CASSLIFRGGYGYTF. Variable domain in full (rest from reference TRBV5-8 and TRBJ1-2): EAGVTQSPTHLIKTRGQQATLRCSPISGHTSVYWYQQALGLGLQFLLWYDEGEERNRGNFPPRFSGRQFPNYSSELNVNALELEDSALYLCASSLIFRGGYGYTFGSGTRLTVV.

This clone was seen only once. The J gene is TRBJ2-3, the V gene TRBV5-6; D is unresolved. Looked up from germline, CDR1 is SGHDT and CDR2 is YYEEEE. V lost 3 bases and J lost 0, with 11 bases in between. This CDR3 is built from 15 residues. CDR3 region: CASSYIRTSTDTQYF. CDR3 in DNA: TGTGCCAGCAGCTATATTAGGACGAGCACAGATACGCAGTATTTT.

The chain recombines TRBV18 with TRBJ1-1; a possible D gene is TRBD1 (5 bases). The germline gives CDR1 KGHSH, CDR2 LQKENI. The CDR3 runs to 15 residues. Trimming cost V 3 bases and J 5 bases, with 16 bases left between them. CDR3 nucleotide sequence: TGTGCCAGCTCACCCCAGGGTAAGGCAGGAACTGAAGCTTTCTTT. Translating it yields CASSPQGKAGTEAFF.

The chain has TRBV4-1 and TRBJ2-1; 11 nucleotides agree with TRBD2. With 6 bases clipped from V and 2 bases from J, the junction kept 6 bases outside the gene matches. CDR3 size: 16 residues. CDR1 and CDR2 from the germline V gene are MGHRA and YSYEKL. In DNA form, the CDR3 reads TGCGCCAGCAGTCCCCTGACTAGCGGGACCTACAATGAGCAGTTCTTC. Amino acid sequence: CASSPLTSGTYNEQFF.

This sequence joins TRBV4-1 and TRBJ1-2; D is unclear. Germline lookup yields CDR1 MGHRA and CDR2 YSYEKL. The ends were cut back, 3 bases at V and 6 bases at J, with 23 bases in the middle. CDR3 length: 17 residues. CDR3 region: CASSHGIRAGKKHGYTF. CDR3 in DNA: TGCGCCAGCAGCCATGGCATCCGAGCAGGTAAAAAGCATGGCTACACCTTC.

This chain connects TRBV27 to TRBJ1-5, with D unresolved. Germline values: CDR1 MNHEY, CDR2 SMNVEV (reference sequence). V was trimmed by 2 bases and J by 2 bases, leaving 13 bases between them. This CDR3 region has 16 residues. CDR3 in DNA: TGTGCCAGCAGTTTAGTGCGGATAGTTTGCAATCAGCCCCAGCATTTT. This encodes CASSLVRIVCNQPQHF.

The chain employs TRBV2 and TRBJ1-5, with TRBD1 identical over 8 bases. Per the germline V gene, CDR1 is SNHLY and CDR2 is FYNNEI. V shed 5 bases, J shed 3 bases, and the junction held 6 bases outside the gene matches. This CDR3 is built from 15 residues. The CDR3 reads CASSLSDRANQPQHF. CDR3 DNA: TGTGCCAGCAGTTTATCGGACAGGGCCAATCAGCCCCAGCATTTT.

The chain employs TRBV19 and TRBJ1-3, with D possibly matching TRBD1 (5 bases). The germline V gene has CDR1 LNHDA and CDR2 SQIVND (reference sequence). The CDR3 is 15 residues long. V was clipped by 5 bases and J by 7 bases, with 18 bases between them. CDR3 in DNA: TGTGCCAGTAGTCAACCCGGGGCCAAAGGGAACACCATATATTTT. As protein: CASSQPGAKGNTIYF. Based on the CDR3 plus reference TRBV19 and TRBJ1-3, the full variable domain is DGGITQSPKYLFRKEGQNVTLSCEQNLNHDAMYWYRQDPGQGLRLIYYSQIVNDFQKGDIAEGYSVSREKKESFPLTVTSAQKNPTAFYLCASSQPGAKGNTIYFGEGSWLTVV.

This chain connects TRBV6-5 to TRBJ2-2; no reliable D call. Trimming left V 0 bases short and J 1 base short, with 9 bases between. The CDR3 sequence is 16 residues long. Germline lookup yields CDR1 MNHEY and CDR2 SVGAGI. CDR3 region: CASSYSPTRNTGELFF. The CDR3 DNA reads as TGTGCCAGCAGTTACTCGCCGACAAGGAACACCGGGGAGCTGTTTTTT.

This clone was seen only a few times. This sequence joins TRBV7-9 and TRBJ1-3, with a possible D match to TRBD1 (5 bases). CDR3 length: 16 residues. The V and J ends lost 5 bases and 7 bases respectively, with 21 bases between them. Germline-derived CDR1 and CDR2 are SEHNR and FQNEAQ (reference sequence). CDR3: CASSRTRDSGGNTIYF. In DNA, the CDR3 is TGTGCCAGCAGCCGAACCCGGGACTCGGGGGGGAACACCATATATTTT.

The CDR3 bases are TGTGCCACCAGCAGAGATCCGGCTCGCGGTGGCTACACCTTC. It translates to CATSRDPARGGYTF. The gene calls are TRBV15 and TRBJ1-2; D gene ambiguous. The V gene lost 0 bases and the J gene lost 7 bases, with 12 bases spanning the gap. The CDR3 runs to 14 residues. Germline-derived CDR1 and CDR2 are LNHNV and YYDKDF (reference sequence).

This chain joins TRBV9 and TRBJ2-5, with 9 bases that match TRBD1. This CDR3 comprises 15 residues. Germline V gene data show CDR1 as SGDLS and CDR2 as YYNGEE. The V and J ends lost 0 bases and 4 bases, in that order; junction bases with no gene match: 4. The CDR3 here is CASSVAGQGSETQYF. CDR3 DNA sequence: TGTGCCAGCAGCGTAGCTGGACAGGGGTCAGAGACCCAGTACTTC. Full variable domain (rest looked up from reference TRBV9 and TRBJ2-5): DSGVTQTPKHLITATGQRVTLRCSPRSGDLSVYWYQQSLDQGLQFLIQYYNGEERAKGNILERFSAQQFPDLHSELNLSSLELGDSALYFCASSVAGQGSETQYFGPGTRLLVL.

V usage is TRBV7-8 and J usage is TRBJ1-1; TRBD1 aligns across 7 bases. The CDR3 extends over 16 amino acids. CDR1 is SGHVS and CDR2 is FQNEAQ in the germline V gene. Losses at the gene ends were 4 bases for V and 6 bases for J; bases not matched to a gene: 14. As DNA, the CDR3 is TGTGCCAGCAGCTCCCAGGGAACAGGGGAGAATTCTGAAGCTTTCTTT. It is translated as CASSSQGTGENSEAFF.